These 14 T cell receptor beta chains were sequenced from one sample in a study of cytomegalovirus exposure and HLA in healthy donors. It was with 60 Vbeta and 13 Jbeta primers that the PCR ran. Only in-frame clones appear in the TCRdb table, and some are missing; sequencing was by immunoSEQ multiplex PCR. The table lists 38,000 or so clones. The sample comprised PBMCs. Receptors originate from a man in his forties in good health and CMV-seropositive.

The DNA of the CDR3 is TGTGCCAGCAGCTTGGGAGGCGATAATCAGCCCCAGCATTTT. This codes for CASSLGGDNQPQHF. V and J are TRBV5-5 and TRBJ1-5, with no clear D. Trimming left V 0 bases short and J 4 bases short, with 8 bases between. Per the germline V gene, CDR1 is SGHKS and CDR2 is YYEKEE (reference sequence). CDR3 length: 14 amino acids.

The rearrangement links TRBV5-6 to TRBJ2-5; D may be TRBD2 (5 bases). The V gene lost 3 bases and the J gene lost 2 bases, with 20 bases spanning the gap. Germline V lookup: CDR1 SGHDT, CDR2 YYEEEE. The CDR3 sequence is 17 residues long. The CDR3 bases are TGTGCCAGCAGCTCGTACCTTTCCCAACTAGAACAAGAGACCCAGTACTTC. As protein: CASSSYLSQLEQETQYF.

The rearrangement links TRBV6-5 to TRBJ1-1; 7 bases align to TRBD1. Germline V gene lookup returns CDR1 MNHEY and CDR2 SVGAGI. V shed 6 bases and J 4 bases; nucleotides not matched to a gene: 5. The CDR3 sequence is 13 residues long. The CDR3 region has the DNA TGTGCCAGCAGCCCAGGGGGGAGCACTGAAGCTTTCTTT. Its translation is CASSPGGSTEAFF.

The V call is TRBV6-6, the J call TRBJ2-7, with 9 positions matching TRBD1. Germline V gives CDR1 MNHNY, CDR2 SVGAGI (reference sequence). The CDR3 is made up of 14 amino acids. J was trimmed by 6 bases and V by 7 bases; bases with no gene match: 10. The CDR3: CASTQGGQGVEQYF. The CDR3 nucleotides are TGTGCCAGCACCCAGGGGGGACAGGGAGTCGAGCAGTACTTC.

The chain carries TRBV19 and TRBJ2-2; D is perhaps TRBD1 (6 bases). Germline CDR1 reads LNHDA; CDR2 reads SQIVND (reference sequence). Deletions cut 9 bases from V and 2 bases from J, with 19 bases between. The CDR3 extends over 16 amino acids. CDR3 sequence: CASTQGFRGNTGELFF. As DNA, the CDR3 is TGTGCCAGCACACAGGGTTTTCGGGGCAACACCGGGGAGCTGTTTTTT.

This chain links TRBV7-3 with TRBJ1-1; D is perhaps TRBD1 (6 bases). CDR3 length: 15 amino acids. Trimming pared 3 bases from V and 11 bases from J, leaving 22 bases between. Germline CDR1 reads SGHTA; CDR2 reads FQGTGA. The CDR3 region has the DNA TGTGCCAGCAGCTTTCAGGGGCCCCCCAACACCCCTGCTTTCTTT. Amino acids: CASSFQGPPNTPAFF.

The DNA for the CDR3 is TGCGCCAGCAGCCAAGATACGCCTAGCGGGGAGCTGTTTTTT. It yields the protein CASSQDTPSGELFF. The genes are TRBV4-1 and TRBJ2-2; no clear D gene. Germline lookup yields CDR1 MGHRA and CDR2 YSYEKL. Trimming left V 0 bases short and J 7 bases short, with 9 bases between. The CDR3 is 14 residues long.

In DNA, the CDR3 is TGTGCCAGAATCCAAGACAGGGTAATTGATCAGCCCCAGCATTTT. Protein sequence: CARIQDRVIDQPQHF. The V and J genes are TRBV5-3 and TRBJ1-5; 7 nucleotides match TRBD1. TRBV5-3 is an ORF; its function is uncertain. The CDR3 has 15 amino acids. Unmatched junction bases numbered 11, after V lost 6 bases and J lost 5 bases.

The gene calls are TRBV7-3 and TRBJ2-2; D is uncertain. The V gene lost 4 bases and the J gene lost 4 bases, with 10 bases spanning the gap. The length of the CDR3 is 14 residues. Germline V gene lookup returns CDR1 SGHTA and CDR2 FQGTGA. The CDR3 here is CASSSGTGTGELFF. The CDR3 DNA reads as TGTGCCAGCAGCTCCGGTACGGGCACCGGGGAGCTGTTTTTT.

This rearrangement joins TRBV11-2 to TRBJ2-5; D ambiguous. The CDR3 is 15 amino acids. CDR1 SGHAT and CDR2 FQNNGV come from the germline V gene. V gave up 0 bases and J gave up 5 bases, with 13 bases separating them. CDR3: CASSLEGGIWETQYF. In DNA, the CDR3 is TGTGCCAGCAGCTTAGAAGGCGGAATTTGGGAGACCCAGTACTTC. The variable domain in full, completed from reference TRBV11-2 and TRBJ2-5, reads EAGVAQSPRYKIIEKRQSVAFWCNPISGHATLYWYQQILGQGPKLLIQFQNNGVVDDSQLPKDRFSAERLKGVDSTLKIQPAKLEDSAVYLCASSLEGGIWETQYFGPGTRLLVL.

The chain employs TRBV5-6 and TRBJ1-1; possibly TRBD1 for D (6 bases). The CDR3 sequence is 12 residues long. V was cut by 2 bases and J by 12 bases, with 14 bases left in between. Germline-derived CDR1 and CDR2 are SGHDT and YYEEEE. DNA for the CDR3: TGTGCCAGCAGCTTACAGGGAAGGGGGACTTTCTTT. Its protein is CASSLQGRGTFF.

V is TRBV6-1 and J is TRBJ2-3, with 9 bases identical to TRBD1. Germline-derived CDR1 and CDR2 are MNHNS and SASEGT. The CDR3 runs 14 residues. J lost 7 bases, V lost 6 bases, and 8 bases had no gene match. CDR3 sequence reads: CASRVPGQGNTQYF. The CDR3 coding sequence is TGTGCCAGCAGGGTACCGGGACAGGGAAATACGCAGTATTTT.

The chain employs TRBV2 and TRBJ1-2; D is uncertain. The CDR3 has 12 residues. Germline CDR1 SNHLY, CDR2 FYNNEI. The ends were cut back, 10 bases at V and 0 bases at J, with 9 bases in the middle. The CDR3 DNA follows: TGTGCCACTACCCGGTCTAACTATGGCTACACCTTC. It specifies CATTRSNYGYTF.

The chain has TRBV10-3 and TRBJ1-1, with a weak D call TRBD1 (6 bases). The V end was cut by 6 bases, the J end by 1 base, with 12 bases between. In germline, CDR1 is ENHRY, CDR2 SYGVKD. The CDR3 loop spans 14 amino acids. DNA for the CDR3: TGTGCCATCAGGTCTAGCAGGGGGAACACTGAAGCTTTCTTT. It specifies CAIRSSRGNTEAFF.